The 25 T cell receptor beta chains in this list originate from one sample, sequenced in a study of shared clonotypes between healthy human individuals. Measured with immunoSEQ multiplex PCR; TCRdb has only the in-frame clones, and not every one. The table has a few million clones, about 92% seen once. The material sequenced was naive CD4+ T cells sorted from blood. This sample's subset: CD45RA+ positively selected. These receptors were obtained from a man aged 18 to 30 in good health.

The rearrangement joins TRBV5-8 to TRBJ2-5, with D maybe TRBD1 (5 bases). Trimming pared 2 bases from V and 5 bases from J, leaving 13 bases between. Germline-derived CDR1 and CDR2 are SGHTS and YDEGEE. The CDR3 runs to 14 residues. CDR3 region: CASSFTREFETQYF. The CDR3 coding sequence is TGTGCCAGCAGCTTTACCAGGGAATTCGAGACCCAGTACTTC.

J is TRBJ2-1 and V is TRBV4-3; 10 positions match TRBD1. After removal of 3 bases from V and 7 bases from J, the junction contained 9 bases not matched to a gene. The germline V gene encodes CDR1 LGHNA and CDR2 YSLEER. The CDR3 length is 16 residues. CDR3 DNA sequence: TGCGCCAGCAGCCAGCGTGGGGGACAGGGGAGGAATGAGCAGTTCTTC. This translates into CASSQRGGQGRNEQFF.

The rearrangement joins TRBV9 to TRBJ2-1; 10 nucleotides align to TRBD2. V gave up 3 bases and J gave up 2 bases; unmatched junction bases: 5. This CDR3 has 16 amino acids. Germline-derived CDR1 and CDR2 are SGDLS and YYNGEE. This chain's CDR3 is CASSEGTSATYNEQFF. The CDR3 DNA is TGTGCCAGCAGCGAGGGGACTAGCGCTACCTACAATGAGCAGTTCTTC.

The chain carries TRBV25-1 and TRBJ2-7; D is perhaps TRBD1 or TRBD2 (5 bases each). The CDR3 totals 13 residues. CDR1 and CDR2 (germline): MGHDK, SYGVNS. The V end lost 7 bases, the J end lost 4 bases, and 14 bases lay between the germline ends. CDR3 DNA sequence: TGTGCCAGCAACGGGGACCGCTCTTACGAGCAGTACTTC. It translates to CASNGDRSYEQYF.

This clone was seen more than once but under ten times. The rearrangement uses TRBV29-1 and TRBJ1-2, with D unclear. Between the trimmed V and J ends, which lost 5 bases and 2 bases, there was a span of 9 bases. There are 12 residues in the CDR3. Germline CDR1 reads SQVTM; CDR2 reads ANQGSEA. In nucleotides, the CDR3 is TGCAGCGTTACAGAGTCGAACTATGGCTACACCTTC. Translating gives CSVTESNYGYTF.

The chain is built from TRBV27 and TRBJ1-2; D gene ambiguous. V was clipped by 2 bases and J by 1 base, with 11 bases between them. This CDR3 is 15 amino acids long. Germline V gene sequence: CDR1 MNHEY, CDR2 SMNVEV (reference sequence). This CDR3 is CASSLIPVSNYGYTF. CDR3 in DNA: TGTGCCAGCAGTTTAATTCCAGTTAGTAACTATGGCTACACCTTC.

The chain couples TRBV10-2 to TRBJ2-4; 7 nucleotides agree with TRBD2. CDR3 size: 14 residues. The V gene's germline CDR1 is WSHSY and CDR2 SAAADI. Losses at the gene ends were 2 bases for V and 6 bases for J; bases not matched to a gene: 4. The CDR3 region is CASSEAGRGNIQYF. CDR3 in DNA: TGCGCCAGCAGTGAGGCAGGGAGGGGAAACATTCAGTACTTC.

The rearrangement links TRBV5-1 to TRBJ1-1, with unresolved D. Germline V gene lookup returns CDR1 SGHRS and CDR2 YFSETQ. This CDR3 region has 13 residues. V shed 7 bases and J shed 1 base, with 11 bases lying between them. The CDR3 bases are TGCGCCAGCTGGGAATCTAGGAACACTGAAGCTTTCTTT. It is translated as CASWESRNTEAFF.

This sequence joins TRBV5-1 and TRBJ2-7, with 9 nucleotides matching TRBD1. The trim removed 4 bases at V and 6 bases at J, leaving 20 bases unmatched. Germline V gene sequence: CDR1 SGHRS, CDR2 YFSETQ. The CDR3 runs to 18 residues. The CDR3 DNA sequence: TGCGCCAGCAGCCTCAAGGCCCAATTCGGACAGGGGTCGTTCGAGCAGTACTTC. Translating gives CASSLKAQFGQGSFEQYF.

V and J are TRBV6-4 and TRBJ2-3, with D tentatively TRBD1 (5 bases). This CDR3 has 15 amino acids. V was pared by 2 bases and J by 1 base, with 10 bases between. CDR1 and CDR2 from the germline V gene are MRHNA and SNTAGT. CDR3 loop: CASSDRGHGTDTQYF. The CDR3 bases are TGTGCCAGCAGTGACAGGGGCCACGGCACAGATACGCAGTATTTT.

V usage is TRBV2 and J usage is TRBJ2-7; 11 bases align to TRBD2. Germline-derived CDR1 and CDR2 are SNHLY and FYNNEI. The CDR3 is 15 amino acids. With 6 bases clipped from V and 5 bases from J, the junction kept 9 bases outside the gene matches. CDR3 loop: CASRRLAGQSDEQYF. The CDR3 region has the DNA TGTGCCAGCAGGCGACTAGCGGGGCAAAGCGACGAGCAGTACTTC.

With respect to this clone: This same CDR3 is encoded by further DNA sequences in the sample. The V gene is TRBV2, the J gene TRBJ2-7; no definite D call. CDR3 size: 12 residues. Between the trimmed V and J ends, which lost 1 base and 4 bases, there was a span of 5 bases. CDR1 is SNHLY and CDR2 is FYNNEI in the germline V gene. The CDR3 bases are TGTGCCAGCAGTGAAGACCGGTACGAGCAGTACTTC. This sequence encodes CASSEDRYEQYF. Full variable domain (rest looked up from reference TRBV2 and TRBJ2-7): EPEVTQTPSHQVTQMGQEVILRCVPISNHLYFYWYRQILGQKVEFLVSFYNNEISEKSEIFDDQFSVERPDGSNFTLKIRSTKLEDSAMYFCASSEDRYEQYFGPGTRLTVT.

The chain employs TRBV5-1 and TRBJ2-7, with D perhaps TRBD2 (5 bases). Germline values: CDR1 SGHRS, CDR2 YFSETQ. V shed 0 bases and J shed 5 bases, with 9 bases lying between them. CDR3 length: 13 residues. CDR3 in DNA: TGCGCCAGCAGCTTGGCCGGGATCAACGAGCAGTACTTC. This gives the protein CASSLAGINEQYF.

V usage is TRBV2 and J usage is TRBJ1-3; a weak D match, TRBD1 (5 bases). V lost 6 bases to trimming and J lost 3 bases, with 15 bases between them. From germline, CDR1 is SNHLY and CDR2 FYNNEI. The CDR3 extends over 15 amino acids. CDR3 in amino acids: CASSSKRGGGNTIYF. DNA of the CDR3: TGTGCCAGCAGCAGCAAGAGGGGAGGTGGAAACACCATATATTTT.

Remarks on this clone: Other nucleotide sequences from this sample produce the same CDR3. The rearrangement uses TRBV5-1 and TRBJ2-3, with TRBD2 as a possible D gene (5 bases). Trimming left V 2 bases short and J 0 bases short, with 10 bases between. The CDR3 totals 15 residues. Germline V lookup: CDR1 SGHRS, CDR2 YFSETQ. CDR3 protein: CASSLEGKSTDTQYF. The CDR3 DNA reads TGCGCCAGCAGCTTAGAGGGTAAAAGCACAGATACGCAGTATTTT.

The rearrangement joins TRBV5-1 to TRBJ2-1; TRBD1 matches 10 bases. V shed 4 bases, J shed 7 bases, and the junction held 8 bases outside the gene matches. This CDR3 is 15 amino acids long. The germline CDR1 and CDR2 sequences are SGHRS and YFSETQ. CDR3 loop: CASSKGTGDRNEQFF. CDR3 nucleotide sequence: TGCGCCAGCAGCAAAGGGACAGGGGACAGGAATGAGCAGTTCTTC.

This clone has just one count. The chain has TRBV29-1 and TRBJ2-7, with unresolved D. Germline V gene sequence: CDR1 SQVTM, CDR2 ANQGSEA. The CDR3 sequence is 13 residues long. The V end was cut by 4 bases, the J end by 4 bases, with 14 bases between. Here the CDR3 reads CSVAVMLDYEQYF. CDR3 DNA sequence: TGCAGCGTTGCAGTGATGTTAGATTACGAGCAGTACTTC.

This chain connects TRBV6-4 to TRBJ1-2, with D uncertain. The germline CDR1 and CDR2 sequences are MRHNA and SNTAGT. The length of the CDR3 is 17 residues. The V end was cut by 8 bases, the J end by 3 bases, with 25 bases between. CDR3 DNA: TGTGCCAGCCCTAGAGAAGGGTGTGCACGACTGGACTATGGCTACACCTTC. Translated, it gives CASPREGCARLDYGYTF.

The chain is built from TRBV5-6 and TRBJ2-2, with 12 bases that match TRBD2. The CDR3 runs 18 residues. Per germline, CDR1 SGHDT and CDR2 YYEEEE. Unmatched junction bases numbered 6, after V lost 3 bases and J lost 0 bases. The CDR3 region has the DNA TGTGCCAGCAGCTCGGCCCGGACTAGCGGGACGAACACCGGGGAGCTGTTTTTT. It translates to CASSSARTSGTNTGELFF.

Details on this clone: Additional DNA sequences in this sample encode the identical CDR3. The rearrangement uses TRBV5-1 and TRBJ1-1, with unresolved D. Germline CDR1 is SGHRS and CDR2 is YFSETQ. V was shortened by 2 bases and J by 0 bases, with 5 bases between the two germline ends. The CDR3 runs 13 residues. The CDR3 nucleotides are TGCGCCAGCAGCTTTGGCTTGAACACTGAAGCTTTCTTT. It translates to CASSFGLNTEAFF.

The chain uses TRBV5-1 and TRBJ2-2; TRBD2 is a possible D gene (5 bases). V lost 3 bases, J lost 1 base, and 7 bases lay in between. Germline V gene data show CDR1 as SGHRS and CDR2 as YFSETQ. This CDR3 spans 14 amino acids. The CDR3 region has the DNA TGCGCCAGCAGCTCGGACTGGAACACCGGGGAGCTGTTTTTT. This translates into CASSSDWNTGELFF.

This chain links TRBV7-2 with TRBJ1-6; possible D gene TRBD1, 6 bases. V lost 5 bases to trimming and J lost 7 bases, with 15 bases between them. The CDR3 runs 15 residues. Germline values: CDR1 SGHTA, CDR2 FQGNSA. In nucleotides, the CDR3 is TGTGCCAGCAGCCTGCAGACAGGCCTCAATTCACCCCTCCACTTT. Protein: CASSLQTGLNSPLHF.

The genes are TRBV18 and TRBJ1-1; D is undetermined. Germline V gene lookup returns CDR1 KGHSH and CDR2 LQKENI. CDR3 size: 15 residues. V lost 0 bases, J lost 6 bases, and 14 bases lay in between. CDR3 region: CASSPPKGIRPEAFF. The CDR3 DNA follows: TGTGCCAGCTCACCACCAAAGGGAATACGGCCTGAAGCTTTCTTT.

The rearrangement links TRBV4-1 to TRBJ2-1; 9 bases are shared with TRBD1. V was pared by 3 bases and J by 7 bases, with 7 bases of the junction left unmatched. The CDR3 extends over 15 amino acids. Germline CDR1 reads MGHRA; CDR2 reads YSYEKL. DNA for the CDR3: TGCGCCAGCAGCCAGGGTGGGACAGGGAGGAATGAGCAGTTCTTC. Its protein is CASSQGGTGRNEQFF.

The chain links TRBV19 to TRBJ1-5; 8 bases are shared with TRBD1. This CDR3 is built from 15 residues. J lost 4 bases, V lost 3 bases, and 5 bases had no gene match. The germline V gene encodes CDR1 LNHDA and CDR2 SQIVND (reference sequence). CDR3 loop: CASSIGTGRNQPQHF. Here the CDR3 DNA reads TGTGCCAGTAGTATCGGGACAGGCCGGAATCAGCCCCAGCATTTT.